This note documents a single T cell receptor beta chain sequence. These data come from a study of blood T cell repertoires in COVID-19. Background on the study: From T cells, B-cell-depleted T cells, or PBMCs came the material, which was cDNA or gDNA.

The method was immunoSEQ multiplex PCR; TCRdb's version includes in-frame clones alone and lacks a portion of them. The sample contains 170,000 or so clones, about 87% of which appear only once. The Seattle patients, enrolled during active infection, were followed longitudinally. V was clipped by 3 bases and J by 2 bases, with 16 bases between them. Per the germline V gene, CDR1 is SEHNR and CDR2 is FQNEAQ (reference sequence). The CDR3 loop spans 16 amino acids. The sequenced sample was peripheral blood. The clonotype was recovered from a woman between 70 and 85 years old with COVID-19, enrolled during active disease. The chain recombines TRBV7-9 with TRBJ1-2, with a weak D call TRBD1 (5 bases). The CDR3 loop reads CASSLSAYGGNYGYTF. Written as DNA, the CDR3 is TGTGCCAGCAGCTTGTCTGCGTACGGGGGAAACTATGGCTACACCTTC.